This entry concerns a single T cell receptor beta chain. The antigen remains unidentified. The source of the sample is a study of cytomegalovirus exposure and HLA in healthy donors. Broader study findings: The study put some 160 TCR beta chains on its list as cytomegalovirus-associated.

Nominally healthy donors were sampled, though unrecorded immune exposures were likely. CDR1 and CDR2 (germline): SGHNT, YYREEE (reference sequence). The J segment lost 3 bases and the V segment lost 0 bases, leaving 1 base of the junction unmatched. This CDR3 contains 14 residues. PCR employed 60 Vbeta and 13 Jbeta primers. Data came from immunoSEQ multiplex PCR; TCRdb stores just in-frame clones and leaves some out. The sample holds 95,000 to 150,000 clones, 74% seen once. This clonotype originated in a man between 35 and 55 years old in good health and CMV-seropositive. The rearrangement links TRBV5-4 to TRBJ2-7, with 9 positions matching TRBD1. The sample taken for sequencing was PBMCs. CDR3 bases: TGTGCCAGCAGCTTGGGGGGACAGGGCTACGAGCAGTACTTC. It specifies CASSLGGQGYEQYF.